Sequencing of this T cell receptor (beta chain) was carried out in a study of cytomegalovirus exposure and HLA in healthy donors. Primers included in the PCR were 60 Vbeta and 13 Jbeta primers. The data were produced by immunoSEQ multiplex PCR, yet TCRdb's version contains in-frame clones alone and is incomplete. The data show more than 150,000 clones, approximately 81% seen once. Broader study findings: Certain sequence variants were highly shared and formed a cluster, and this cluster was likely a sequencing artifact. When analyzed later, a missense DCLRE1C variant was found to be linked to TCR beta V- and J-gene trimming.

Germline lookup yields CDR1 MNHNS and CDR2 SASEGT. The V end lost 1 base, the J end lost 1 base, and 8 bases lay between the germline ends. The CDR3 spans 14 residues. This clone showed up just once. No antigen is known for it. This cohort consisted of healthy bone marrow donors. The sequenced sample consisted of PBMCs. J is TRBJ2-7 and V is TRBV6-1, with D tentatively TRBD2 (5 bases). The TCR sequence derives from a young woman in good health and CMV-seropositive. CDR3 protein: CASSEVRASYEQYF. DNA of the CDR3: TGTGCCAGCAGTGAAGTGAGGGCATCCTACGAGCAGTACTTC.